The clone carrying this T cell receptor beta chain has more than one count but fewer than ten. The antigen is undetermined. TCRdb reanalysed the reads using MiXCR and keeps one entry per CDR3 protein. The sample holds 200,000 or so distinct CDR3 sequences, roughly 28% seen once. V lost 6 bases to trimming and J lost 4 bases; unmatched junction nucleotides: 7. This CDR3 is 15 amino acids long. Germline V lookup: CDR1 SGHTA, CDR2 FQGNSA. The data stem from a study of T cell repertoires in cytomegalovirus infection. About the research overall: Shared public TCR beta signatures pointed to both CMV infection and a matching HLA type.

Points from the study as a whole: What dominated the ex vivo response were HLA-C-restricted CMV-specific TCR beta clonotypes. Based on cumulative public TCR beta family frequency, carriers of CMV plus the relevant HLA were identified.

This sequence joins TRBV7-2 and TRBJ1-3, with 9 bases aligning to TRBD1. This receptor was obtained from a human donor in good health (CMV status not recorded). Some clones in this sample may be carry-over from other donors' samples. The sample taken for sequencing was PBMCs. The CDR3 DNA reads TGTGCCAGCAGACCTACAGGGGGCAGGGGAAACACCATATATTTT. This translates into CASRPTGGRGNTIYF.